This T cell receptor beta chain was retrieved from a study of blood T cell repertoires in COVID-19. Study-wide context: The United States, Italy and Spain supplied acute and convalescent COVID-19 samples. Sample material is recorded as cDNA or gDNA derived from T cells, B-cell-depleted T cells, or PBMCs.

CDR3 length: 13 amino acids. Germline V gives CDR1 MNHEY, CDR2 SMNVEV (reference sequence). V was clipped by 7 bases and J by 3 bases, with 12 bases between them. In the authors' workflow: Reference gene primers were amplified, and this amplification served to estimate nucleated cell counts. This table comes from immunoSEQ multiplex PCR, and its TCRdb copy is limited to in-frame clones, with some not included. V and J calls and clone size come straight from that table; D and trimming were deduced from the DNA. Found here are just over 40,000 clones, about 80% of them singletons; the top ten hold about 2.5%.

This sequence originates from a woman aged 55 to 70 with acute or convalescent COVID-19. The sequenced material came from peripheral blood. This chain links TRBV27 with TRBJ2-5; tentative D call: TRBD1 (6 bases). CDR3 sequence: CASKQNREETQYF. The CDR3 region has the DNA TGTGCCAGCAAACAAAACAGGGAAGAGACCCAGTACTTC.